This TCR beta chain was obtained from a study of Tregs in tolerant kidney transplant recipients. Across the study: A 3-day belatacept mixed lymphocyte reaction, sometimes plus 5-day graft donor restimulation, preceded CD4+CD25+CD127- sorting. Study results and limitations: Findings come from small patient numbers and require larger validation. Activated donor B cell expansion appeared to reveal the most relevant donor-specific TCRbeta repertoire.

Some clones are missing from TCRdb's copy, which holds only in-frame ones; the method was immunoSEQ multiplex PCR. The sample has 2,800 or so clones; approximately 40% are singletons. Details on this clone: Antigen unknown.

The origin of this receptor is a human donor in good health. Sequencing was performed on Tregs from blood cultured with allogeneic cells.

The CDR3 DNA reads TGTGCCAGTAGTATTGGGGCGGGAGGGCCGTCGATAACGCAGTATTTT. Its translation is CASSIGAGGPSITQYF. This chain connects TRBV19 to TRBJ2-3, with 9 bases matching TRBD2. The CDR3 runs 16 residues. Losses at the gene ends were 3 bases for V and 9 bases for J; bases not matched to a gene: 13. CDR1 is LNHDA and CDR2 is SQIVND in the germline V gene (reference sequence).